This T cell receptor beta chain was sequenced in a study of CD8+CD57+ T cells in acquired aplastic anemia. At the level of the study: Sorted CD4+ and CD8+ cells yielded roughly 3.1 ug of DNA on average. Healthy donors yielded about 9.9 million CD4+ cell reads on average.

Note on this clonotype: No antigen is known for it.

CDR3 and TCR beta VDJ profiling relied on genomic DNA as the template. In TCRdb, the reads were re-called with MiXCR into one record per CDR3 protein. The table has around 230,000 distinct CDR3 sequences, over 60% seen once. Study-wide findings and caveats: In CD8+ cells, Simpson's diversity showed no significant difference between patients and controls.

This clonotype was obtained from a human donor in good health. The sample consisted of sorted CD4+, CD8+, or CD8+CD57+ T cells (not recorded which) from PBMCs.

CDR3 residues: CASSSSGEVGAFF. CDR3 nucleotide sequence: TGTGCCAGCAGTTCCTCTGGGGAGGTGGGCGCTTTCTTT. The chain is built from TRBV6-2 or TRBV6-3 and TRBJ1-1; D is uncertain. The germline CDR1 and CDR2 sequences are MNHEY and SVGEGT. V was cut by 4 bases and J by 11 bases, with 17 bases left in between. The CDR3 contains 13 residues.